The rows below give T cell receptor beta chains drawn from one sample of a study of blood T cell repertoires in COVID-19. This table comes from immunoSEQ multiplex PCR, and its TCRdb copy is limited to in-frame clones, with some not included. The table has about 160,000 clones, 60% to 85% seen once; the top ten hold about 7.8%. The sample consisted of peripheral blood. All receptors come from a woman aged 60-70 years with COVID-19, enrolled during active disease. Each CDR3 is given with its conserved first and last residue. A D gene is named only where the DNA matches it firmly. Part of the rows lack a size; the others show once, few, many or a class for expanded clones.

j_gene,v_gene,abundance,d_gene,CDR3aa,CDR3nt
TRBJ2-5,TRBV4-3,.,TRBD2,CASSQVGGTSGRAGQETQYF,TGCGCCAGCAGCCAAGTCGGGGGGACTAGCGGGAGGGCAGGGCAAGAGACCCAGTACTTC
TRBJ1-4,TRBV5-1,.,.,CASSRTGRRNEKLFF,TGCGCCAGCAGCAGGACCGGGAGGCGAAATGAAAAACTGTTTTTT
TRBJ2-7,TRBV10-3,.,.,CAMGADHYEQYF,TGTGCCATGGGGGCGGATCACTACGAGCAGTACTTC
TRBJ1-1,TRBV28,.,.,CASSLFHGNTEAFF,TGTGCCAGCAGTTTATTTCACGGGAACACTGAAGCTTTCTTT
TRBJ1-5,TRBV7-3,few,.,CASSLNDSPQPNGNQPQHF,TGTGCCAGCAGCTTAAACGACAGTCCACAACCGAACGGCAATCAGCCCCAGCATTTT
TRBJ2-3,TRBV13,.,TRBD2,CVSSPTGLAVTDTQYF,TGTGTCAGCAGCCCTACGGGACTAGCGGTCACAGATACGCAGTATTTT
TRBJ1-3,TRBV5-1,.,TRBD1,CASSLDTGASGNTIYF,TGCGCCAGCAGCTTGGATACAGGGGCTTCTGGAAACACCATATATTTT
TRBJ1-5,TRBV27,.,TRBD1,CASRSGTGGNQPQHF,TGTGCCAGCAGATCAGGTACAGGGGGCAATCAGCCCCAGCATTTT
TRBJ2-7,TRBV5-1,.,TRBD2,CASSLGLAGGAYEQYF,TGCGCCAGCAGCTTGGGGCTAGCGGGAGGGGCCTACGAGCAGTACTTC
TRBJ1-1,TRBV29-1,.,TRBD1,CSVDQGGNTEAFF,TGCAGCGTTGACCAGGGGGGGAACACTGAAGCTTTCTTT
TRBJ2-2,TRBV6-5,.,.,CASSYGILRVAGELFF,TGTGCCAGCAGTTACGGGATCCTCAGGGTTGCCGGGGAGCTGTTTTTT
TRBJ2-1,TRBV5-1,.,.,CASSLLDSGYNEQFF,TGCGCCAGCAGCTTGTTGGACAGTGGATACAATGAGCAGTTCTTC
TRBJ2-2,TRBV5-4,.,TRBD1,CASSPPGQGPRGAGELFF,TGTGCCAGCAGCCCCCCGGGACAGGGGCCGCGAGGGGCCGGGGAGCTGTTTTTT
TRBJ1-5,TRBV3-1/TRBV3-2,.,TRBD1,CASSQGGRGPGQPQHF,TGTGCCAGCAGCCAAGGGGGCAGGGGGCCGGGTCAGCCCCAGCATTTT
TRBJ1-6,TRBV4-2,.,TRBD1,CASSLGQRKDSPLHF,TGTGCCAGCAGCCTGGGACAGAGGAAGGATTCACCCCTCCACTTT
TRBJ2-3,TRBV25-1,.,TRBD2,CASSPTSGGPTDTQYF,TGTGCCAGCAGTCCCACTAGCGGAGGACCCACAGATACGCAGTATTTT
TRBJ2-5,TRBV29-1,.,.,CSVEGSGKETQYF,TGCAGCGTTGAAGGCTCGGGTAAAGAGACCCAGTACTTC
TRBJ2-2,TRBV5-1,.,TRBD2,CASSPAGTRNTGELFF,TGCGCCAGCAGCCCAGCCGGGACTAGGAACACCGGGGAGCTGTTTTTT
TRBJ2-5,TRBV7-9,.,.,CASSLLPGLETQYF,TGTGCCAGCAGCTTACTTCCGGGTTTAGAGACCCAGTACTTC
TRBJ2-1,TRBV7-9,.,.,CASSLIGSSYNEQFF,TGTGCCAGCAGCTTAATCGGGAGCTCCTACAATGAGCAGTTCTTC
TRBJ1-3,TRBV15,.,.,CATSRDRGAEGNTIYF,TGTGCCACCAGCAGAGATCGGGGAGCGGAAGGAAACACCATATATTTT
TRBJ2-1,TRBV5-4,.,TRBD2,CASSLAAGGPFNEQFF,TGTGCCAGCAGCTTGGCGGCGGGGGGGCCTTTCAATGAGCAGTTCTTC
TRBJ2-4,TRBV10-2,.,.,CASSESRGGLSKNIQYF,TGCGCCAGCAGTGAGTCGAGGGGGGGCCTTTCCAAAAACATTCAGTACTTC
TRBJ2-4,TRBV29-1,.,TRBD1,CSVGQGGNIQYF,TGCAGCGTCGGACAGGGGGGAAACATTCAGTACTTC
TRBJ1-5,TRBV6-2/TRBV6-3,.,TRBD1,CASSQHRGGNQPQHF,TGTGCCAGCAGCCAGCACAGGGGTGGCAATCAGCCCCAGCATTTT
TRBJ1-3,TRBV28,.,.,CASEGSGNTIYF,TGTGCCAGCGAGGGTTCTGGAAACACCATATATTTT
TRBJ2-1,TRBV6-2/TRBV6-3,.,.,CASSPSAGAHNEQFF,TGTGCCAGCAGTCCCTCAGCGGGTGCCCACAATGAGCAGTTCTTC
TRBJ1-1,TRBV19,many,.,CASSLVSGRWRTEAFF,TGTGCCAGTAGCCTCGTTTCCGGACGGTGGAGGACTGAAGCTTTCTTT
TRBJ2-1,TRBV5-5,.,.,CASSLENNEQFF,TGTGCCAGCAGCTTAGAGAACAATGAGCAGTTCTTC
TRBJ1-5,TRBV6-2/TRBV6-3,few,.,CASSPGDQPQHF,TGTGCCAGCAGTCCCGGGGATCAGCCCCAGCATTTT
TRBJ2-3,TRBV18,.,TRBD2,CASSPIVLAGDVDTQYF,TGTGCCAGCTCACCGATCGTACTAGCGGGAGACGTAGATACGCAGTATTTT
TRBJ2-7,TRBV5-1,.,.,CASSLTGRGTYEQYF,TGCGCCAGCAGCTTAACAGGGAGAGGGACCTACGAGCAGTACTTC
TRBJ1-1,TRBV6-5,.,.,CASSPGRGSGEAFF,TGTGCCAGCAGCCCGGGACGGGGGTCGGGTGAAGCTTTCTTT